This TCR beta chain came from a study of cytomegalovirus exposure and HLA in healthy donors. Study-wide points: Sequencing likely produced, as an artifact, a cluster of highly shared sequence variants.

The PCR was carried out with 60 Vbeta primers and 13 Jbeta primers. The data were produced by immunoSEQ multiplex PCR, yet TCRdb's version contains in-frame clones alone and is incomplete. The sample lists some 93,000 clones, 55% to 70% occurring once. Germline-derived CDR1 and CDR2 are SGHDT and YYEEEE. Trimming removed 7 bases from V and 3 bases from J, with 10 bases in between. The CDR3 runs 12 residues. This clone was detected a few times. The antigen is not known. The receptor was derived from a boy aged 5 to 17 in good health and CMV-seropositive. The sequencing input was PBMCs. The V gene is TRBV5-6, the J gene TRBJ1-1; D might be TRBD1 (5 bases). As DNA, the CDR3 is TGTGCCAGCGCGCGGGGGGACACTGAAGCTTTCTTT. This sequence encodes CASARGDTEAFF.